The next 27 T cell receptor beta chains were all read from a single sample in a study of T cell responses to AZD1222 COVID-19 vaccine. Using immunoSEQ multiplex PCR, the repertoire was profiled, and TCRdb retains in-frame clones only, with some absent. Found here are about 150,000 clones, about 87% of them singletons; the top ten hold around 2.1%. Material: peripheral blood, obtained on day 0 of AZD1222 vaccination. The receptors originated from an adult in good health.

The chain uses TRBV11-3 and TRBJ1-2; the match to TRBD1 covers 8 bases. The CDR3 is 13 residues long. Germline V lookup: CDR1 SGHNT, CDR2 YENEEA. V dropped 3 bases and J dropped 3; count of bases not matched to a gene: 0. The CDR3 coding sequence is TGTGCCAGCAGCTTGGACAGGGACTATGGCTACACCTTC. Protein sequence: CASSLDRDYGYTF.

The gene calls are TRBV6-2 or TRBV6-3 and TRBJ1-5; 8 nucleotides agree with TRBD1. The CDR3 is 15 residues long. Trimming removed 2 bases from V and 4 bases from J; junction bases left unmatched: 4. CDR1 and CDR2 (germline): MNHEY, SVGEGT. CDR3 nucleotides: TGTGCCAGCAGTTACCAGGGGGCCCCAAATCAGCCCCAGCATTTT. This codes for CASSYQGAPNQPQHF.

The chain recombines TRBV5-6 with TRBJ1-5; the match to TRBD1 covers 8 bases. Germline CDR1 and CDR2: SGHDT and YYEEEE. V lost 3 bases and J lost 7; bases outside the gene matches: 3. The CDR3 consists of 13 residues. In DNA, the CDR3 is TGTGCCAGCAGCTGGGGACAGGTCCAGCCCCAGCATTTT. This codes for CASSWGQVQPQHF.

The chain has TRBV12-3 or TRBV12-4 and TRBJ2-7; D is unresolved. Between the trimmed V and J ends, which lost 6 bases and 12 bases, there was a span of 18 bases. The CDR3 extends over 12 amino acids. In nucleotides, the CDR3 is TGTGCCAGCAGGCGCGGCACGACACGTCTGTACTTC. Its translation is CASRRGTTRLYF.

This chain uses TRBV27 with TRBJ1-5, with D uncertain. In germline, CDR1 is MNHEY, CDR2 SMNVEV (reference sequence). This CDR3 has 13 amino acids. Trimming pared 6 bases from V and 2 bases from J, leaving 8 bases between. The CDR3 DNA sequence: TGTGCCAGCAGCGACTGGGGCAATCAGCCCCAGCATTTT. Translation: CASSDWGNQPQHF.

The CDR3 spells CASSSGTANEKLFF. The CDR3 region has the DNA TGCGCCAGCAGCTCAGGGACAGCTAATGAAAAACTGTTTTTT. This chain joins TRBV5-1 and TRBJ1-4, with 7 positions matching TRBD1. The CDR3 loop spans 14 amino acids. The trim removed 3 bases at V and 3 bases at J, leaving 2 bases unmatched. The V gene's germline CDR1 is SGHRS and CDR2 YFSETQ.

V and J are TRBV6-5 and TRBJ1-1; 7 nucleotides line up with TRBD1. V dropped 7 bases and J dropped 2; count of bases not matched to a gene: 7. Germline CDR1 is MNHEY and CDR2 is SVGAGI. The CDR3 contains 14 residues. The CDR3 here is CASTPDRTNTEAFF. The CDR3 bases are TGTGCCAGCACCCCGGACAGGACAAACACTGAAGCTTTCTTT.

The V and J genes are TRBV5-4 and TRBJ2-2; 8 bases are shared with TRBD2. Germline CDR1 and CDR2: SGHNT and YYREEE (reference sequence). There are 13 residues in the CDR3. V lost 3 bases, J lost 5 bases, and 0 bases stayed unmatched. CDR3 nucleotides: TGTGCCAGCAGCTCTAGCGGGACCGGGGAGCTGTTTTTT. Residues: CASSSSGTGELFF. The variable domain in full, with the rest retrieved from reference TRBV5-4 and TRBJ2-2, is ETGVTQSPTHLIKTRGQQVTLRCSSQSGHNTVSWYQQALGQGPQFIFQYYREEENGRGNFPPRFSGLQFPNYSSELNVNALELDDSALYLCASSSSGTGELFFGEGSRLTVL.

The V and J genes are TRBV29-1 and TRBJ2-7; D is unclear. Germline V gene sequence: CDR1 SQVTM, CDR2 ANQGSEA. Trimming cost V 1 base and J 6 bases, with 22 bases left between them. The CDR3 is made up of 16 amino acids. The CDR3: CSVEVETVLPLSEQYF. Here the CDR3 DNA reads TGCAGCGTTGAAGTTGAAACAGTCTTACCGCTATCCGAGCAGTACTTC.

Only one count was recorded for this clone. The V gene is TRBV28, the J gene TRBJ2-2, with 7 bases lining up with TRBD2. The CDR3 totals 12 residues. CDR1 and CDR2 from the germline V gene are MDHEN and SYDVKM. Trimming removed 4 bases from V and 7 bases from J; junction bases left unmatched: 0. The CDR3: CASSSGGGELFF. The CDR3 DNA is TGTGCCAGCAGTTCGGGAGGCGGGGAGCTGTTTTTT.

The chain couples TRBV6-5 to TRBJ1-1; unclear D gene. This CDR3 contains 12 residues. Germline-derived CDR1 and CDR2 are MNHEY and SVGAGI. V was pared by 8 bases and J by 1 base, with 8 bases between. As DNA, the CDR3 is TGTGCCAGCCAGGAGGGGAACACTGAAGCTTTCTTT. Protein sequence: CASQEGNTEAFF.

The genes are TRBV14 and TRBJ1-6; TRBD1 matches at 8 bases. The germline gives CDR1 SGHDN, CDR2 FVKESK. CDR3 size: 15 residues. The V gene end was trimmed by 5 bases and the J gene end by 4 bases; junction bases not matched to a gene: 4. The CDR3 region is CASSERQGYNSPLHF. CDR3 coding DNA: TGTGCCAGCAGCGAACGACAGGGGTATAATTCACCCCTCCACTTT.

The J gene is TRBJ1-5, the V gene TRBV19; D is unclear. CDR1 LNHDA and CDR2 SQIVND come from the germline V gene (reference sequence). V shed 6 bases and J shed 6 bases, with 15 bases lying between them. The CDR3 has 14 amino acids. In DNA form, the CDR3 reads TGTGCCAGTAGACCCCCACAAACGCTTCAGCCCCAGCATTTT. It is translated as CASRPPQTLQPQHF.

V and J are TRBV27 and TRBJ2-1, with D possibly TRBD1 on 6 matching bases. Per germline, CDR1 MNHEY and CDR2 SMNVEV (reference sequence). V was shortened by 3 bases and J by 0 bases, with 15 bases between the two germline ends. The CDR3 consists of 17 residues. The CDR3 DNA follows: TGTGCCAGCAGTTTCGAGGTGGGGGCCAGCTCCTACAATGAGCAGTTCTTC. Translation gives CASSFEVGASSYNEQFF.

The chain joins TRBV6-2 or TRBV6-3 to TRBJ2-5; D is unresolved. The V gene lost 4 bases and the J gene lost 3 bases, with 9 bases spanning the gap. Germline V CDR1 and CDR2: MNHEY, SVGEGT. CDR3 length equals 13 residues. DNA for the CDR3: TGTGCCAGCAGTTCCGCACCGAAAGAGACCCAGTACTTC. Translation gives CASSSAPKETQYF.

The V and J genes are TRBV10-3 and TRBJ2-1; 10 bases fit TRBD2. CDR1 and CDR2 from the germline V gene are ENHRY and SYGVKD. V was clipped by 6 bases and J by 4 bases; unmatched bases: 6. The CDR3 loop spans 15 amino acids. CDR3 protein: CAIRQHSGRYNEQFF. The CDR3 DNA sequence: TGTGCCATCAGGCAGCATAGCGGGAGGTACAATGAGCAGTTCTTC.

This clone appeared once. The CDR3, as DNA: TGCAGTGCTAGTAGCCCCCCTGGCCTAGCTCAAGAGACCCAGTACTTC. Translating it yields CSASSPPGLAQETQYF. The chain combines TRBV20-1 with TRBJ2-5; TRBD2 might be the D (5 bases). CDR3 length equals 16 residues. With 3 bases removed from V and 2 bases from J, the gap between germline ends came to 19 bases. Per the germline V gene, CDR1 is DFQATT and CDR2 is SNEGSKA (reference sequence).

CDR3 amino acids: CASSSPSGNTIYF. The CDR3 DNA follows: TGTGCCAGCAGCTCCCCAAGTGGAAACACCATATATTTT. The rearrangement joins TRBV6-2 or TRBV6-3 to TRBJ1-3; D is unclear. The germline V gene encodes CDR1 MNHEY and CDR2 SVGEGT. CDR3 size: 13 residues. Trimming cost V 6 bases and J 3 bases, with 9 bases left between them.

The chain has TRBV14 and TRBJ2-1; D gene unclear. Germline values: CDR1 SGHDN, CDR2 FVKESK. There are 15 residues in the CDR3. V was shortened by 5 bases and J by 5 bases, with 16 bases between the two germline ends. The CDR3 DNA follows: TGTGCCAGCAGCGCCCTCGGTTACGACGACAATGAGCAGTTCTTC. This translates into CASSALGYDDNEQFF.

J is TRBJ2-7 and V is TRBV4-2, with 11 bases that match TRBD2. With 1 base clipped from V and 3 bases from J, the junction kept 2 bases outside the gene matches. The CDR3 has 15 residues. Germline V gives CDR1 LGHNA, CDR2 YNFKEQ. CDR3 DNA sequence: TGTGCCAGCAGCCAAGGGACTAGCGGGCTCTACGAGCAGTACTTC. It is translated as CASSQGTSGLYEQYF.

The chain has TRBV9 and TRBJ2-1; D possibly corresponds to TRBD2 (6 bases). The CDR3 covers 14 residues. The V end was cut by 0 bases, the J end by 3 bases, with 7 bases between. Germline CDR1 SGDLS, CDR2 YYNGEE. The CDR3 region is CASSVARGYNEQFF. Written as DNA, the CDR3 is TGTGCCAGCAGCGTAGCGCGGGGCTACAATGAGCAGTTCTTC.

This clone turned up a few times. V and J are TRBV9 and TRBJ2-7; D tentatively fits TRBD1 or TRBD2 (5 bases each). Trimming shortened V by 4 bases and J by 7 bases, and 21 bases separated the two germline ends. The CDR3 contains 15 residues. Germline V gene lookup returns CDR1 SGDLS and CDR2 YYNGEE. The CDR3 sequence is CASSPGTALSREQYF. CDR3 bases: TGTGCCAGCAGCCCCGGGACGGCCTTGTCTCGGGAGCAGTACTTC.

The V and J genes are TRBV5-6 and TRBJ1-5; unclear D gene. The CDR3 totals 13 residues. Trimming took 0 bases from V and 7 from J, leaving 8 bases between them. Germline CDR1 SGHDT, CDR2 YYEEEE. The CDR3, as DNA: TGTGCCAGCAGCTTGGATGGGAACCAGCCCCAGCATTTT. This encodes CASSLDGNQPQHF.

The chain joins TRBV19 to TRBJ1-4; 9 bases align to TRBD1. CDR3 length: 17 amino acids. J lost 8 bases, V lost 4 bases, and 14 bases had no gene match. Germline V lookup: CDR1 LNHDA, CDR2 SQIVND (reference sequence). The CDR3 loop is CASSTTRSDRGREKLFF. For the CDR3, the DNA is TGTGCCAGTAGTACCACAAGATCGGACAGGGGAAGGGAAAAACTGTTTTTT.

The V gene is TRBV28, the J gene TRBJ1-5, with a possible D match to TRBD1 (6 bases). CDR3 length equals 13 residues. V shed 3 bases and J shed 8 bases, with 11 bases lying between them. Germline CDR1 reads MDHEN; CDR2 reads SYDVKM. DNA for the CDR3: TGTGCCAGCAGTTTCGGGGGGGCTAAGCCCCAGCATTTT. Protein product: CASSFGGAKPQHF.

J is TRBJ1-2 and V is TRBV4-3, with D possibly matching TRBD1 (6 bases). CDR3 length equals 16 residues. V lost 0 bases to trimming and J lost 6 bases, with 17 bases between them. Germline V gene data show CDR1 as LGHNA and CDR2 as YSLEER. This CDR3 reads CASSQDLTGSIHGYTF. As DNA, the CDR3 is TGCGCCAGCAGCCAAGATCTAACAGGGTCCATACATGGCTACACCTTC.

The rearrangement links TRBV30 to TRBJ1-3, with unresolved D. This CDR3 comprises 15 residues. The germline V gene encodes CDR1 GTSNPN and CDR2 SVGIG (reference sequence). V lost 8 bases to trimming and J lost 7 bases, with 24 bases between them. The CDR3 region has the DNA TGTGCCCGGGAGGGCAGGCCGGGTTCCGGGAACACCATATATTTT. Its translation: CAREGRPGSGNTIYF.